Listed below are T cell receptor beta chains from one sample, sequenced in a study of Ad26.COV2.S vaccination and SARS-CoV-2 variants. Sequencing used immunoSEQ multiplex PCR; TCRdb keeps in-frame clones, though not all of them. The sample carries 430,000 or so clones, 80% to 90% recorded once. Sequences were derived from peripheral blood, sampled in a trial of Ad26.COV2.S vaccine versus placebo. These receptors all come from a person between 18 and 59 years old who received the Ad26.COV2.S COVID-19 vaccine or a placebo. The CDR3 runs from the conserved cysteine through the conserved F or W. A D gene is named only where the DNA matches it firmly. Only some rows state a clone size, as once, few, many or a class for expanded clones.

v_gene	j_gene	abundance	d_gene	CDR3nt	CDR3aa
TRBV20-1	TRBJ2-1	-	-	TGCAGTCACCTAGTTAGGGGTGAGCAGTTCTTC	CSHLVRGEQFF
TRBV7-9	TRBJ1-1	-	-	TGTGCCAGCACAGGGAGGACTGAAGCTTTCTTT	CASTGRTEAFF
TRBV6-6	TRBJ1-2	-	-	TGTGCCAGCACCACCACCCCGGGGATTAATTTGTCCTTC	CASTTTPGINLSF
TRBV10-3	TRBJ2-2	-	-	TGTGCCATCAGCGAGGCGAATGGGCTGTTTTTT	CAISEANGLFF
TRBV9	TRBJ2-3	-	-	TGTGCCAGCAGCGTTGACTATTATGCAGATACGCAGTATTTT	CASSVDYYADTQYF
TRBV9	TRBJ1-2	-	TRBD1	TGTGCCAGCAGTCCCGGGACAGGCCTAGCTAACTATGGCTACACCTTC	CASSPGTGLANYGYTF
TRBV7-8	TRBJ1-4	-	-	TGTGCCAGCAGCTTATTATGGACTTATAATGAAAAACTGTTTTTT	CASSLLWTYNEKLFF
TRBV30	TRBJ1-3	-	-	TGTGCCTGGAAGGGGAGTTCGGCCGAGGAGCACTCTGGAAACACCATATATTTT	CAWKGSSAEEHSGNTIYF
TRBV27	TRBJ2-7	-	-	TGTGCCAGCAGTTTATCAGATATGATCGGCTACGAGCAGTACTTC	CASSLSDMIGYEQYF
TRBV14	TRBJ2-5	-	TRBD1	TGTGCCAGCAGCCAACTGACAGGGGGCGAGAGGGAGACCCAGTACTTC	CASSQLTGGERETQYF
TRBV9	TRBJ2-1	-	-	TGTGCCAGCAGCGTAGAAGTTAACAATGAGCAGTTCTTC	CASSVEVNNEQFF
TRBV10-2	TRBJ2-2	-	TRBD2	TGCGCCAGCATGGGACTAGCGGGATACACCGGGGAGCTGTTTTTT	CASMGLAGYTGELFF
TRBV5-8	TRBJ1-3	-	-	TGTGCCAGCAGCTTTGATCCCCCTGGAAACACCATATATTTT	CASSFDPPGNTIYF
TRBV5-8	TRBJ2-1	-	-	TGTGCCAGCAGCCTAGTAACGGGGGCCCACGGTTCTCATTACAATGAGCAGTTCTTC	CASSLVTGAHGSHYNEQFF
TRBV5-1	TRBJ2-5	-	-	TGCGCCAGCAGCCCTAACGACAGCCAAGAGACCCAGTACTTC	CASSPNDSQETQYF
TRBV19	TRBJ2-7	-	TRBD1	TGTGCCAGTAGTCGGCAGGTAGGGACAGGGTTTTACGAGCAGTACTTC	CASSRQVGTGFYEQYF
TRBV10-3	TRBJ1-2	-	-	TGTGCCACCAACACGGGGGACGGATATGGCTACACCTTC	CATNTGDGYGYTF
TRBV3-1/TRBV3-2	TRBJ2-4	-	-	TGTGCCAGCAGCCACGGACGACCACCCAAAAACATTCAGTACTTC	CASSHGRPPKNIQYF
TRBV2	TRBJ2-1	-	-	TGTGCCAGCAAGGCTAGCTCGGTCTATGAGCAGTTCTTC	CASKASSVYEQFF
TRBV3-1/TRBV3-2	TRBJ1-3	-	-	TGTGCCAGCAGCCGTGACAGGTCCATTGGAAACACCATATATTTT	CASSRDRSIGNTIYF
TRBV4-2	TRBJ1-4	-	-	TGTGCCAGCAGCGGGACTGAAGGGGCGGGTGAAAAACTGTTTTTT	CASSGTEGAGEKLFF
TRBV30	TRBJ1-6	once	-	TGTGCCTGGAGTGTAACCGGGACAACAACCCTGAAGGATTCACCCCTCCACTTT	CAWSVTGTTTLKDSPLHF
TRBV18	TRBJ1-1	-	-	TGTGCCAGCTCACCACCGCGGTGGTTGGGTAACGTGCGGGAAGCTTTCTTT	CASSPPRWLGNVREAFF
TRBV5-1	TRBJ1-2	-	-	TGCGCCAGCAGCCCGTCTCGGTACCTAGGCTACACCTTC	CASSPSRYLGYTF
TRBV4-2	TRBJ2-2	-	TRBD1	TGTGCCAGCAGCCAAGATCCTCCTCAGGGGGAAGGAGGCGGGGAGCTGTTTTTT	CASSQDPPQGEGGGELFF
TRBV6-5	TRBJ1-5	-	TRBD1	TGTGCCAGCAGTCCAGACAGGGAGCTCTTCGGGCCCCAGCATTTT	CASSPDRELFGPQHF
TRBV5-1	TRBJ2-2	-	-	TGCGCCAGCAGCTTGGGAGGAAACACCGGGGAGCTGTTTTTT	CASSLGGNTGELFF
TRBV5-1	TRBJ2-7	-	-	TGCGCCAGCAGCTCGATGACAGGACGCTTC	CASSSMTGRF
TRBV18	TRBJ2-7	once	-	TGTGCCAGCTCACCAAATAGCGGATACCTCTCCTACGAGCAGTACTTC	CASSPNSGYLSYEQYF
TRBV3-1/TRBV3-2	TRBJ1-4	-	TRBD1	TGTGCCAGCAGCCCATATGTCTTGTGGGGACAGAAAAATGAAAAACTGTTTTTT	CASSPYVLWGQKNEKLFF
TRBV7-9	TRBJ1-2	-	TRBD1	TGTGCCAGCAGCTTAGAAGTACAGGGGGCGAGCTACACCTTC	CASSLEVQGASYTF
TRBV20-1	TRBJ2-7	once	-	TGCAGTGCTAGAGCATCCTACGAGCAGTACTTC	CSARASYEQYF
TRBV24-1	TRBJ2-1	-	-	TGTGCCACCAGTGACCCTCGGAACTACAATGAGCAGTTCTTC	CATSDPRNYNEQFF
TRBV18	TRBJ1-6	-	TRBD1	TGTGCCAGCTCACCGACCACGGCAGGGGGAAGCTCCTATAATTCACCCCTCCACTTT	CASSPTTAGGSSYNSPLHF
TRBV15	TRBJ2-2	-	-	TGTGCCACCAGCAGGTCGGCCGGGGAGCTGTTTTTT	CATSRSAGELFF
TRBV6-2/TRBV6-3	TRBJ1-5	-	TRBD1	TGTGCCAGCAGTTACACCGCCGGGACAGAAAATAGCAATCAGCCCCAGCATTTT	CASSYTAGTENSNQPQHF
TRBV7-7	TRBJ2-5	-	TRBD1	TGTGCCAGCAGCATGATACAGGGGTCCCAGTACTTC	CASSMIQGSQYF
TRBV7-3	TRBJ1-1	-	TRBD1	TGTGCCAGCAGCCAAACAGGGGACACTGAAGCTTTCTTT	CASSQTGDTEAFF
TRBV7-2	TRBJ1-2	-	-	TGTGCCAGCAGCCAAACCCGGGCCCCGGGACCGGGGGATGGCTACACCTTC	CASSQTRAPGPGDGYTF
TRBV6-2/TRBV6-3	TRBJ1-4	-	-	TGTGCCAGCAACCCATCGGGCTCCGAAAAACTGTTTTTT	CASNPSGSEKLFF
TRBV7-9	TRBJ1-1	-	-	TGTGCCAGCAGCTTACTATATGGGGCAGGGGATGATAGAGCTTTCTTT	CASSLLYGAGDDRAFF
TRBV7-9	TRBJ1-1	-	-	TGTGCCAGCAGCTTAGGTCTGGCGGGAGCTTTCTTT	CASSLGLAGAFF
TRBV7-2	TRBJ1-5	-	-	TGTGCCAGCAGCTTATTCCCCGATCAGCCCCAGCATTTT	CASSLFPDQPQHF
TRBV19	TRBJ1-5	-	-	TGTGCCAGTAGTATAATCGGGGTAGGTCAGCCCCAGCATTTT	CASSIIGVGQPQHF
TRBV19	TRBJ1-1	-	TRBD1	TGTGCCAGTAGTCCCGGACAGGGTTACACTGAAGCTTTCTTT	CASSPGQGYTEAFF
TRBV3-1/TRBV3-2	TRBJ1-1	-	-	TGTGCCAGCAGCCCCCGTGGGAACACTGAAGCTTTCTTT	CASSPRGNTEAFF
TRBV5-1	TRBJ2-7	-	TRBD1	TGCGCCAGCAGCTCGACAGGGCTTTTCTACGAGCAGTACTTC	CASSSTGLFYEQYF